The 3 T cell receptor beta chains below all came from one sample that was sequenced in a study of blood T cell repertoires in COVID-19. Sequencing used immunoSEQ multiplex PCR; TCRdb keeps in-frame clones, though not all of them. The repertoire holds about 250,000 clones, with around 83% as singletons. The sequenced material came from peripheral blood. The receptors here all came from a man aged 40-50 years with active or convalescent COVID-19.

The chain joins TRBV24-1 to TRBJ1-5; TRBD1 agrees at 8 bases. The CDR3 consists of 16 residues. V was clipped by 4 bases and J by 1 base; unmatched bases: 5. The germline CDR1 and CDR2 sequences are KGHDR and SFDVKD. For the CDR3, the DNA is TGTGCCACCAGTGACTCTGACAGGGGCAGCAATCAGCCCCAGCATTTT. Protein product: CATSDSDRGSNQPQHF.

The V call is TRBV7-3, the J call TRBJ2-5; D gene unclear. The CDR3 extends over 12 amino acids. CDR1 and CDR2 (germline): SGHTA, FQGTGA. Trimming pared 7 bases from V and 5 bases from J, leaving 11 bases between. This chain's CDR3 is CASIMALETQYF. The CDR3 DNA reads TGTGCCAGCATTATGGCCCTGGAGACCCAGTACTTC.

The chain employs TRBV4-1 and TRBJ1-1, with 9 bases identical to TRBD1. J lost 1 base, V lost 4 bases, and 4 bases had no gene match. Per germline, CDR1 MGHRA and CDR2 YSYEKL. The CDR3 length is 15 residues. CDR3 residues: CASSPGQGPNTEAFF. CDR3 nucleotide sequence: TGCGCCAGCAGCCCGGGACAGGGACCGAACACTGAAGCTTTCTTT.